This entry lists 10 T cell receptor beta chains sequenced from one sample in a study of T cells in Graves' hyperthyroidism and ophthalmopathy. Regions amplified from RNA transcripts were the TCR beta CDR3 regions. TCR CDR3 regions were first amplified by RT-PCR with HTBI primers. Using its own MiXCR run on the multiplex PCR reads, TCRdb lists one record per CDR3 protein. Seen here are some 650,000 distinct CDR3 sequences, around 15% observed once, and the top ten hold around 3.5%. The sample was blood. The receptors here all came from a woman in her 40s with Graves' ophthalmopathy.

This clonotype was counted at least ten times. V gene TRBV28 combines with J gene TRBJ1-3; D is unresolved. Per the germline V gene, CDR1 is MDHEN and CDR2 is SYDVKM. V lost 5 bases to trimming and J lost 0 bases, with 5 bases between them. The CDR3 extends over 13 amino acids. The CDR3 nucleotides read TGTGCCAGCAGTGAGTCCTCTGGAAACACCATATATTTT. Amino acids: CASSESSGNTIYF.

The genes are TRBV7-9 and TRBJ2-7; no clear D gene. This CDR3 has 18 residues. V was pared by 1 base and J by 1 base, with 20 bases between. The germline CDR1 and CDR2 sequences are SEHNR and FQNEAQ (reference sequence). The CDR3 DNA is TGTGCCAGCAGCTTAGGGTACAGCTCTCTCTCGACATCCTACGAGCAGTACTTC. The encoded protein is CASSLGYSSLSTSYEQYF. The full variable domain, completed using reference TRBV7-9 and TRBJ2-7, is DTGVSQNPRHKITKRGQNVTFRCDPISEHNRLYWYRQTLGQGPEFLTYFQNEAQLEKSRLLSDRFSAERPKGSFSTLEIQRTEQGDSAMYLCASSLGYSSLSTSYEQYFGPGTRLTVT.

This clonotype was recorded many times. The chain is built from TRBV27 and TRBJ2-7, with TRBD2 matching 7 bases. The CDR3 consists of 13 residues. With 0 bases clipped from V and 7 bases from J, the junction kept 3 bases outside the gene matches. CDR1 and CDR2 (germline): MNHEY, SMNVEV (reference sequence). The CDR3 nucleotides are TGTGCCAGCAGTTTATCGACTAGCAGTGAGCAGTACTTC. Translation: CASSLSTSSEQYF.

This clonotype occurred once. A clone one base away is much larger, so this may be a read error. V gene TRBV7-8 combines with J gene TRBJ2-5, with no clear D. Germline CDR1 SGHVS, CDR2 FQNEAQ. Trimming removed 5 bases from V and 4 bases from J, with 14 bases in between. CDR3 length equals 14 residues. Here the CDR3 reads CASSLPLSPETQYF. The CDR3 coding sequence is TGTGCCAGCAGCCTACCGCTCAGCCCAGAGACCCAGTACTTC.

For this clonotype: Relative to the germline gene, one junction end is altered; a read error may explain this. CDR3: CASSDRGRSTDTQYF. CDR3 bases: TGTGCCAGCAGCGACAGGGGCCGAAGCACCGATACGCAGTATTTT. The chain joins TRBV12-3 or TRBV12-4 to TRBJ2-3; 8 bases map to TRBD1. The CDR3 is 15 amino acids.

This clonotype came up many times. J is TRBJ2-3 and V is TRBV20-1, with a possible D match to TRBD2 (7 bases). CDR1 DFQATT and CDR2 SNEGSKA come from the germline V gene (reference sequence). This CDR3 has 18 amino acids. V lost 2 bases, J lost 3 bases, and 24 bases lay in between. CDR3 amino acids: CSARKLWGGRVKTDTQYF. CDR3 DNA: TGCAGTGCTAGAAAGCTGTGGGGGGGCCGGGTTAAGACAGATACGCAGTATTTT.

The rearrangement uses TRBV20-1 and TRBJ1-2, with TRBD1 identical over 8 bases. After removal of 6 bases from V and 7 bases from J, the junction contained 7 bases not matched to a gene. Germline values: CDR1 DFQATT, CDR2 SNEGSKA (reference sequence). The CDR3 has 12 amino acids. In nucleotides, the CDR3 is TGCAGTGCCTGGACAGGGACGAGTGGCTACACCTTC. Its translation: CSAWTGTSGYTF.

This clonotype was detected ten times or more. This chain uses TRBV5-1 with TRBJ2-3, with D tentatively TRBD1 (5 bases). V was pared by 1 base and J by 2 bases, with 8 bases between. Germline V gives CDR1 SGHRS, CDR2 YFSETQ. This CDR3 spans 14 amino acids. DNA of the CDR3: TGCGCCAGCAGCTTGATAGGGGACACAGATACGCAGTATTTT. Protein sequence: CASSLIGDTDTQYF. Looking up the rest from reference TRBV5-1 and TRBJ2-3 gives the full variable domain: KAGVTQTPRYLIKTRGQQVTLSCSPISGHRSVSWYQQTPGQGLQFLFEYFSETQRNKGNFPGRFSGRQFSNSRSEMNVSTLELGDSALYLCASSLIGDTDTQYFGPGTRLTVL.

This clonotype came up many times. The CDR3 reads CASSPQGALGDEQFF. The DNA of the CDR3 is TGTGCCAGCAGCCCCCAGGGGGCGCTTGGGGATGAGCAGTTCTTC. The J gene is TRBJ2-1, the V gene TRBV11-3; 8 positions agree with TRBD1. The CDR3 length is 15 residues. Trimming removed 5 bases from V and 8 bases from J; junction bases left unmatched: 11. Germline V gene lookup returns CDR1 SGHNT and CDR2 YENEEA.

About this clonotype itself: A much bigger clone sits one base away, suggesting this may be a read error. V is TRBV24-1 and J is TRBJ2-2; D is ambiguous. CDR1 is KGHDR and CDR2 is SFDVKD in the germline V gene. The CDR3 covers 17 residues. V lost 2 bases and J 3 bases, leaving 15 bases between the germline ends. The CDR3 bases are TGTGCCACCAGTGATTCCATCGACATCTTCGACACCGGGGAGCTGTTTTTT. Translating it yields CATSDSIDIFDTGELFF.